This TCR beta chain was sequenced for a study of blood T cell repertoires in COVID-19. Study-level background: Samples representing acute and convalescent COVID-19 were sourced from the United States, Italy and Spain. Sources were T cells, B-cell-depleted T cells, or PBMCs; the material itself was cDNA or gDNA.

Germline CDR1 and CDR2: GTSNPN and SVGIG (reference sequence). The CDR3 runs 13 residues. V was clipped by 2 bases and J by 0 bases, with 7 bases between them. Authors' data handling: Amplification of reference gene primers provided the estimated nucleated cell counts. Sequencing used immunoSEQ multiplex PCR; TCRdb keeps in-frame clones, though not all of them. That table gives V, J and clone size, and the DNA gave D and trimming. The sample consists of just over 95,000 clones, 80% to 85% of them appearing once. The source of this sequence is a man aged 60 to 69 with acute or convalescent COVID-19. The rearrangement links TRBV30 to TRBJ1-1; tentatively, D is TRBD1 (5 bases). The sequenced sample was peripheral blood. The CDR3 loop reads CAWSTTVNTEAFF. DNA for the CDR3: TGTGCCTGGAGTACGACAGTGAACACTGAAGCTTTCTTT. Looking up the rest from reference TRBV30 and TRBJ1-1 gives the full variable domain: SQTIHQWPATLVQPVGSPLSLECTVEGTSNPNLYWYRQAAGRGLQLLFYSVGIGQISSEVPQNLSASRPQDRQFILSSKKLLLSDSGFYLCAWSTTVNTEAFFGQGTRLTVV.